Below are 5 T cell receptor beta chains sequenced from a single sample in a study of glioma-infiltrating T cells. Using RNA template, CDR3s of TCR alpha and beta were amplified with iRepertoire arm-PCR. Via MiXCR, TCRdb re-called the multiplex PCR reads, giving one row per CDR3 protein. Of about 410,000 distinct CDR3 sequences listed, around 38% are singletons. Sequenced material: glioma tissue, nonneoplastic brain tissue, or PBMCs (not recorded which). These receptors came from a human donor with low-grade glioma or glioblastoma, undergoing nonglioma brain surgery, or in good health (not recorded which).

Notes on this clonotype: This may arise from a read error, as a much more abundant clone is one base away. The J gene is TRBJ2-5, the V gene TRBV20-1; D ambiguous. The CDR3 contains 12 residues. V dropped 3 bases and J dropped 9 bases, with 14 bases sitting between them. The germline V gene has CDR1 DFQATT and CDR2 SNEGSKA (reference sequence). CDR3 in amino acids: CSASVGRMAQYF. The CDR3 DNA follows: TGCAGTGCTAGCGTGGGTAGAATGGCCCAGTACTTC.

This clonotype has a handful of counts. The chain carries TRBV12-3 or TRBV12-4 and TRBJ1-3; no firm D call. V lost 1 base to trimming and J lost 2 bases, with 9 bases between them. This CDR3 is built from 15 residues. The CDR3 spells CASSLDSTPGNTIYF. The CDR3 region has the DNA TGTGCCAGCAGTTTAGACAGCACCCCTGGAAACACCATATATTTT.

This clonotype was detected only a few times. The chain joins TRBV10-3 to TRBJ2-6, with D possibly matching TRBD2 (5 bases). This CDR3 has 16 amino acids. Germline assignment: CDR1 ENHRY and CDR2 SYGVKD. Trimming took off 10 bases at V and 0 bases at J, with 16 bases between the two ends. CDR3 DNA sequence: TGTGCCAGCAGAAGTGGGGAGAGCTCTGGGGCCAACGTCCTGACTTTC. Protein product: CASRSGESSGANVLTF.

This sequence joins TRBV5-1 and TRBJ1-1; D is possibly TRBD1 (5 bases). The germline gives CDR1 SGHRS, CDR2 YFSETQ. The CDR3 totals 15 residues. Trimming cost V 4 bases and J 1 base, with 14 bases left between them. CDR3 amino acids: CASSGQGVGNTEAFF. The CDR3 DNA is TGCGCCAGCAGCGGACAAGGTGTGGGGAACACTGAAGCTTTCTTT.

The CDR3 coding sequence is TGTGCCAGCGGGACAGGGGGCAGTGAGCAGTACTTC. This translates into CASGTGGSEQYF. The chain combines TRBV28 with TRBJ2-7; 12 bases match TRBD1. This CDR3 contains 12 residues. Germline assignment: CDR1 MDHEN and CDR2 SYDVKM. V dropped 8 bases and J dropped 7; count of bases not matched to a gene: 3.